Sequencing of this T cell receptor (beta chain) was carried out in a study of regulatory T cells in long-lasting Graves disease. As for this clonotype: Antigen unknown.

Study-wide points: Persistent disease was associated with favored TRBV28 usage and with favored use of TRBJ1-2 and TRBJ2-5.

Both iRepertoire HTBI primers and Arm-PCR of CDR3 regions were used to build the TCR beta libraries. TCRdb processed the multiplex PCR reads anew with MiXCR; each CDR3 protein has one entry. The top ten clones hold roughly an eighth of a sample with roughly 400,000 distinct CDR3 sequences, 21% of them seen once. Trimming shortened V by 2 bases and J by 6 bases, and 13 bases separated the two germline ends. The CDR3 is made up of 14 amino acids. Germline CDR1 reads SGHVS; CDR2 reads FQNEAQ. Time point noted: persistent/refractory GD, antithyroid drugs over 5 years with positive TRAb. Generation of the TCR library employed RNA extracted from PBMCs.

The TCR comes from a female donor with Graves disease. The sample in question was peripheral blood mononuclear cells (PBMCs), obtained when the disease was refractory, from a patient treated with antithyroid drugs. V usage is TRBV7-8 and J usage is TRBJ2-5; the D gene is possibly TRBD2 (5 bases). CDR3 loop: CASSLMRDSQTQYF. In DNA form, the CDR3 reads TGTGCCAGCAGCTTAATGAGGGATTCGCAGACCCAGTACTTC.